These T cell receptor beta chains were read from a single sample in a study of OX40 agonist ivuxolimab in advanced cancers. Sequenced by immunoSEQ multiplex PCR; TCRdb stores in-frame clones only, minus some. The sample yields roughly 98,000 clones, roughly 80% seen once. The sequencing used CD4+ or CD8+ T cells sorted from blood, collected in a trial of the OX40 agonist ivuxolimab. Receptors were obtained from an adult with an advanced solid tumor such as melanoma, head and neck, liver or kidney cancer. CDR3s include the opening cysteine and the closing phenylalanine or tryptophan. D genes are given only for firm matches. Some rows mark clone size as missing; the rest say once, few, many or name a class of expanded clone.

D	J	size	V	CDR3	DNA
.	TRBJ2-1	.	TRBV27	CASAAGYNEQFF	TGTGCCAGCGCGGCGGGGTACAATGAGCAGTTCTTC
.	TRBJ1-2	few	TRBV7-2	CASSPNSGRNYGYTF	TGTGCCAGCAGCCCTAACTCGGGACGCAACTATGGCTACACCTTC
.	TRBJ1-1	.	TRBV6-1	CASRGGTYTEAFF	TGTGCCAGCAGGGGCGGGACTTACACTGAAGCTTTCTTT
.	TRBJ2-7	.	TRBV29-1	CSVARSYEQYF	TGCAGCGTTGCACGGTCCTACGAGCAGTACTTC
TRBD1	TRBJ1-2	.	TRBV7-9	CASSLGQGAHYGYTF	TGTGCCAGCAGCTTAGGACAGGGGGCACACTATGGCTACACCTTC
TRBD1	TRBJ2-2	.	TRBV19	CASSTGTGSDTGELFF	TGTGCCAGTAGCACCGGGACAGGGAGTGACACCGGGGAGCTGTTTTTT
TRBD2	TRBJ2-5	few	TRBV7-2	CASSFMIAGEETQYF	TGTGCCAGCAGCTTTATGATAGCGGGCGAAGAGACCCAGTACTTC
TRBD1	TRBJ2-1	.	TRBV7-3	CASSRDRGGNEQFF	TGTGCCAGCAGCCGGGACAGGGGAGGGAATGAGCAGTTCTTC
.	TRBJ2-7	.	TRBV5-1	CASSLVAGYEQYF	TGCGCCAGCAGCTTGGTCGCGGGCTACGAGCAGTACTTC
TRBD2	TRBJ2-3	many	TRBV9	CASSPPPGGAQYF	TGTGCCAGCAGCCCCCCTCCGGGGGGGGCGCAGTATTTT
.	TRBJ2-3	.	TRBV18	CASSPDWDVYTQYF	TGTGCCAGCTCCCCTGACTGGGACGTGTATACGCAGTATTTT
.	TRBJ1-6	.	TRBV2	CASSEVRTANSPLHF	TGTGCCAGCAGTGAAGTCCGGACAGCCAATTCACCCCTCCACTTT
.	TRBJ1-1	few	TRBV6-4	CASSDSGQPLNTEAFF	TGTGCCAGCAGTGACTCAGGACAGCCATTAAACACTGAAGCTTTCTTT
TRBD2	TRBJ2-1	once	TRBV5-6	CASSFGLAGNEQFF	TGTGCCAGCAGCTTCGGGCTAGCGGGCAATGAGCAGTTCTTC
.	TRBJ1-6	few	TRBV28	CASRIGDSVNSPLHF	TGTGCCAGCAGGATCGGAGACTCTGTAAATTCACCCCTCCACTTT
.	TRBJ2-3	.	TRBV7-8	CASKAGDTQYF	TGTGCCAGCAAGGCCGGAGATACGCAGTATTTT
.	TRBJ2-1	.	TRBV7-8	CASSLAALGAYNEQFF	TGTGCCAGCAGCTTAGCGGCACTAGGGGCATACAATGAGCAGTTCTTC
.	TRBJ2-1	.	TRBV7-9	CASSLLTREQFF	TGTGCCAGCAGCTTGTTAACGCGGGAGCAGTTCTTC
.	TRBJ2-1	.	TRBV27	CASSNYNEQFF	TGTGCCAGCAGTAATTACAATGAGCAGTTCTTC
TRBD2	TRBJ2-3	.	TRBV5-4	CASSKTSGRGTDTQYF	TGTGCCAGCAGCAAGACTAGCGGGAGAGGCACAGATACGCAGTATTTT
TRBD2	TRBJ2-2	.	TRBV28	CASLAGRNTGELFF	TGTGCCAGTTTAGCGGGAAGGAACACCGGGGAGCTGTTTTTT
.	TRBJ2-5	.	TRBV29-1	CSVLPNSETQYF	TGCAGCGTACTCCCGAACTCAGAGACCCAGTACTTC
.	TRBJ2-2	.	TRBV5-1	CASSLERANTGELFF	TGCGCCAGCAGCTTGGAAAGGGCGAACACCGGGGAGCTGTTTTTT
TRBD2	TRBJ2-7	.	TRBV28	CASRNSGNSYEQYF	TGTGCCAGCAGAAATAGCGGGAACTCCTACGAGCAGTACTTC
.	TRBJ2-3	.	TRBV19	CASKASTDTQYF	TGTGCCAGTAAGGCAAGCACAGATACGCAGTATTTT
TRBD1	TRBJ2-5	.	TRBV28	CASSLTGGGQETQYF	TGTGCCAGCAGTTTGACAGGGGGCGGCCAAGAGACCCAGTACTTC
.	TRBJ2-3	.	TRBV27	CASSLSRARDWAPDTQYF	TGTGCCAGCAGTTTATCGAGGGCCCGGGACTGGGCACCAGATACGCAGTATTTT
.	TRBJ1-1	few	TRBV4-1	CASSQEGRGITEAFF	TGCGCCAGCAGCCAAGAAGGCAGGGGTATCACTGAAGCTTTCTTT
TRBD1	TRBJ1-6	.	TRBV5-6	CASYTGDSPLHF	TGTGCCAGTTATACAGGGGATTCACCCCTCCACTTT
.	TRBJ1-2	.	TRBV4-3	CASSQTTEVYGYTF	TGCGCCAGCAGCCAAACGACGGAAGTCTATGGCTACACCTTC
TRBD2	TRBJ2-5	.	TRBV28	CASSFSGGAETQYF	TGTGCCAGCAGTTTTAGCGGGGGGGCGGAGACCCAGTACTTC